Detailed here is one TCR beta chain. These data belong to a study of blood T cell repertoires in COVID-19. Some clones are missing from TCRdb's copy, which holds only in-frame ones; the method was immunoSEQ multiplex PCR. The sample includes fewer than 300,000 clones, just over 90% of them seen just once. CDR1 SEHNR and CDR2 FQNEAQ come from the germline V gene (reference sequence). Trimming at V came to 4 bases and at J to 7 bases, leaving 9 bases not matched to a gene. The CDR3 is 14 residues long. The gene calls are TRBV7-9 and TRBJ1-2; TRBD1 agrees at 7 bases. The source material was peripheral blood. The receptor was isolated from a woman between 25 and 40 years old with COVID-19, enrolled during active disease. CDR3 sequence: CASSSPGQGGGYTF. CDR3 sequence (DNA): TGTGCCAGCAGCTCCCCGGGCCAGGGGGGTGGCTACACCTTC.